The present T cell receptor beta chain was sequenced within a study of regulatory T cells in long-lasting Graves disease. Study context: Graves' patients diagnosed newly had used antithyroid drugs under 3 months. Study-level findings and limits: TCR diversity was lower in persistent Graves' patients than in newly diagnosed ones.

In this sample, this clonotype turned up many times. Its cognate antigen is unknown. With iRepertoire HTBI primers and Arm-PCR of CDR3 regions, TCR beta libraries were built. Each CDR3 protein is one row after TCRdb ran MiXCR on the multiplex PCR reads. The table lists some 410,000 distinct CDR3 sequences, about 17% of them singletons. Specified time point: newly diagnosed GD, antithyroid drugs for less than 3 months. Preparation of the TCR library used RNA extracted from PBMCs. Trimming removed 0 bases from V and 6 bases from J, with 23 bases in between. Germline CDR1 reads LGHDT; CDR2 reads YNNKEL (reference sequence). This CDR3 has 19 residues. The sample was also reused in another study, on T cells in Graves' hyperthyroidism and ophthalmopathy. According to that study: No progression to ophthalmopathy during 18 months of follow-up defined stable disease. Also found in blood were most expanded thyroid clonotypes above 0.001.

The J gene is TRBJ1-4, the V gene TRBV3-1; D is possibly TRBD1 (5 bases). This TCR was recovered from a woman in her 30s with Graves disease. This specimen consisted of peripheral blood mononuclear cells (PBMCs), obtained at new diagnosis, from a patient treated with antithyroid drugs. CDR3 sequence reads: CASSQERPRGVRGDEKLFF. In DNA, the CDR3 is TGTGCCAGCAGCCAAGAGCGGCCACGAGGGGTACGGGGCGATGAAAAACTGTTTTTT.